The 15 T cell receptor beta chains reported below all come from one sample, sequenced in a study of molecular identifiers for immune sequencing clone quantification. One entry per CDR3 protein, called by TCRdb with MiXCR from the PCR reads. The sample shows some 650,000 distinct CDR3 sequences, about 20% of them seen only once. Specimen: naive CD8+ T cells from blood, with Jurkat cell RNA spiked in. Subset denoted: FACS-sorted CD8+CD4-CCR7+CD45RA+ naive T cells. These receptors originate from a human donor in good health. Some libraries in this study had Jurkat cell RNA spiked in.

The rearrangement uses TRBV4-1 and TRBJ2-1; 12 bases agree with TRBD2. J was trimmed by 0 bases and V by 2 bases; bases with no gene match: 2. This CDR3 is built from 17 residues. Germline V gene lookup returns CDR1 MGHRA and CDR2 YSYEKL. CDR3 nucleotides: TGCGCCAGCAGCCAAACTAGCGGGGGGCCCTCCTACAATGAGCAGTTCTTC. Residues: CASSQTSGGPSYNEQFF.

This clonotype has ten or more counts. The chain links TRBV28 to TRBJ2-2; D is perhaps TRBD1 (6 bases). The length of the CDR3 is 13 residues. Trimming took off 5 bases at V and 6 bases at J, with 10 bases between the two ends. Germline assignment: CDR1 MDHEN and CDR2 SYDVKM. The DNA of the CDR3 is TGTGCCAGCAGTAACTCAGGGGCCGGGGAGCTGTTTTTT. Residues: CASSNSGAGELFF.

Worth noting for this clonotype: A much larger clone lies one base from this, so it may be a read error. The V call is TRBV20-1, the J call TRBJ2-7; D is unclear. V gave up 0 bases and J gave up 2 bases, with 11 bases separating them. Germline CDR1 reads DFQATT; CDR2 reads SNEGSKA (reference sequence). This CDR3 is 14 amino acids long. The CDR3 region is CSARDLTQTYEQYF. CDR3 DNA: TGCAGTGCTAGAGATCTGACTCAAACCTACGAGCAGTACTTC.

The chain couples TRBV19 to TRBJ2-3; 7 bases match TRBD2. Germline CDR1 LNHDA, CDR2 SQIVND (reference sequence). V shed 9 bases, J shed 2 bases, and the junction held 11 bases outside the gene matches. The CDR3 is made up of 15 amino acids. CDR3 region: CASGGGVRSTDTQYF. The CDR3 DNA follows: TGTGCCAGCGGGGGAGGGGTTCGGTCCACAGATACGCAGTATTTT.

Concerning this clonotype: A much larger clonotype is one base distant, so this may be a read error. This CDR3 is missing its conserved last phenylalanine or tryptophan, likely due to a read error. The limits of the CDR3 on the DNA are not certain, so only TCRdb's listed CDR3 is given. The V call is TRBV7-9, the J call TRBJ2-7; the D segment call TRBD1 is taken from the table without a DNA check. The CDR3 is 12 amino acids in total, end residues counted. CDR1 SEHNR and CDR2 FQNEAQ come from the germline V gene (reference sequence). The CDR3 here is CASSLPGQGPYL.

In its sample, this clonotype was seen many times. The chain links TRBV4-3 to TRBJ1-5, with unresolved D. Trimming stripped 0 bases from V and 9 bases from J, with 12 bases between. Germline V gene lookup returns CDR1 LGHNA and CDR2 YSLEER. The length of the CDR3 is 14 residues. CDR3 sequence (DNA): TGCGCCAGCAGCCAAGATTTCGTTGATACGCCCCAGCATTTT. Protein sequence: CASSQDFVDTPQHF.

This clonotype has at least ten counts. The chain is built from TRBV12-3 or TRBV12-4 and TRBJ2-3; a possible D gene is TRBD2 (6 bases). This CDR3 contains 15 residues. Trimming shortened V by 3 bases and J by 2 bases, and 12 bases separated the two germline ends. The CDR3 region is CASSFPQLATDTQYF. The CDR3, as DNA: TGTGCCAGCAGTTTTCCACAACTAGCCACAGATACGCAGTATTTT.

Ten or more counts support this clonotype. V gene TRBV5-4 combines with J gene TRBJ2-3; possibly TRBD2 for D (7 bases). CDR1 is SGHNT and CDR2 is YYREEE in the germline V gene (reference sequence). The V gene lost 5 bases and the J gene lost 6 bases, with 13 bases spanning the gap. This CDR3 spans 13 amino acids. The CDR3 here is CASRSGGPDTQYF. The CDR3 nucleotides are TGTGCCAGCAGATCGGGGGGCCCGGATACGCAGTATTTT.

This clonotype was observed many times. CDR3 DNA: TGCGCCAGCAGCCAAGATCTTTTTGGGACAACTAATGAAAAACTGTTTTTT. Its protein product is CASSQDLFGTTNEKLFF. The J gene is TRBJ1-4, the V gene TRBV4-3; D unclear. This CDR3 is built from 17 residues. Between the trimmed V and J ends, which lost 0 bases and 0 bases, there was a span of 11 bases. The V gene's germline CDR1 is LGHNA and CDR2 YSLEER.

Only a few counts were recorded for this clonotype. The chain is built from TRBV9 and TRBJ1-1; D is ambiguous. The germline V gene has CDR1 SGDLS and CDR2 YYNGEE. The V end lost 0 bases, the J end lost 5 bases, and 8 bases lay between the germline ends. The CDR3 runs 13 residues. The DNA of the CDR3 is TGTGCCAGCAGCGTAGGTTCTAGAACTGAAGCTTTCTTT. This gives the protein CASSVGSRTEAFF.

In the case of this clonotype: One end of the junction varies from germline; a read error may be responsible. The rearrangement joins TRBV7-9 to TRBJ1-6; tentative D call: TRBD1 (5 bases). The V gene's germline CDR1 is SEHNR and CDR2 FQNEAQ (reference sequence). The CDR3 contains 14 residues. CDR3 residues: CASGFDSIGSPLHF. The CDR3 coding sequence is TGTGCCAGCGGCTTCGACAGTATCGGTTCACCCCTCCACTTT.

The chain combines TRBV6-2 or TRBV6-3 with TRBJ2-7; D is perhaps TRBD1 or TRBD2 (5 bases each). Per germline, CDR1 MNHEY and CDR2 SVGEGT. The V end lost 1 base, the J end lost 5 bases, and 6 bases lay between the germline ends. This CDR3 is 12 amino acids long. As DNA, the CDR3 is TGTGCCAGCAGTTACTGGGGGAACGAGCAGTACTTC. Protein sequence: CASSYWGNEQYF.

This clonotype was seen a handful of times. Because the CDR3 is missing its conserved closing phenylalanine or tryptophan, this is likely a read error. The gene calls are TRBV5-1 and TRBJ2-5; 8 nucleotides agree with TRBD2. This CDR3 has 16 amino acids. Germline V gene lookup returns CDR1 SGHRS and CDR2 YFSETQ. The V and J ends lost 4 bases and 4 bases, in that order; junction bases with no gene match: 12. The CDR3 reads CASSPERGGPPETQYL. CDR3 coding DNA: TGCGCCAGCAGCCCGGAACGGGGGGGACCGCCAGAGACCCAGTACCTC.

The chain employs TRBV20-1 and TRBJ2-7, with a possible D match to TRBD2 (5 bases). Trimming stripped 5 bases from V and 5 bases from J, with 13 bases between. The CDR3 covers 12 residues. The germline gives CDR1 DFQATT, CDR2 SNEGSKA (reference sequence). CDR3 residues: CSAYRDSDEQYF. The CDR3 coding sequence is TGCAGTGCTTACCGGGATTCAGACGAGCAGTACTTC.

This clonotype has at least ten counts. The V and J genes are TRBV28 and TRBJ2-7; TRBD1 is a possible D gene (6 bases). CDR1 MDHEN and CDR2 SYDVKM come from the germline V gene. The CDR3 covers 15 residues. The V end lost 3 bases, the J end lost 3 bases, and 15 bases lay between the germline ends. This chain's CDR3 is CASSFGVDSDYEQYF. Here the CDR3 DNA reads TGTGCCAGCAGTTTCGGGGTGGACAGCGACTACGAGCAGTACTTC. The full variable domain, with the rest looked up from reference TRBV28 and TRBJ2-7, is DVKVTQSSRYLVKRTGEKVFLECVQDMDHENMFWYRQDPGLGLRLIYFSYDVKMKEKGDIPEGYSVSREKKERFSLILESASTNQTSMYLCASSFGVDSDYEQYFGPGTRLTVT.